This T cell receptor beta chain was obtained from a study of identical twins. TCRdb reanalysed the 5' RACE reads using MiXCR and keeps one entry per CDR3 protein. The data contain 690,000 or so distinct CDR3 sequences, around 8.6% of them singletons. Concerning this clonotype itself: Antigen: not known.

V lost 0 bases to trimming and J lost 7 bases; unmatched junction nucleotides: 6. CDR1 is SGHRS, CDR2 YFSETQ, per germline. CDR3 length: 16 amino acids. Findings and caveats of the study: Twins shared out-of-frame alpha sequences with excess low generation probability. Within cord blood, abundant beta clonotypes carried fewer insertions, but memory repertoires showed no such trend. Twin sharing of out-of-frame TCR alpha was underestimated by models in monozygotic pairs. Conclusions were based on cross-sectional statistical analysis, without following the same donors.

These data were also filed under a second study, of yellow fever vaccine responses in identical twins.

The chain recombines TRBV5-1 with TRBJ2-3; 12 bases are a match to TRBD2. This clonotype originated in a woman aged 18-35 years in good health. Input material: PBMCs. The CDR3 is CASSLGASGGAYTQYF. CDR3 DNA: TGCGCCAGCAGCTTGGGGGCTAGCGGGGGGGCATATACGCAGTATTTT.